Below, 19 T cell receptor beta chains from the same sample are listed, as sequenced in a study of blood T cells in healthy people across ages. It was with a sample-barcoded 5' primer and a J-beta primer mix that a second PCR of roughly 6 to 12 cycles was run. TCRdb used MiXCR to reprocess the 5' RACE reads, holding one entry per CDR3 protein. The sample shows 750,000 to 950,000 distinct CDR3 sequences, around 24% of them seen only once. This sample was also put to use in a study of T cells of mothers and their children.

The sample comprised blood. These receptors came from a boy aged 5-17 years in good health.

This clonotype has only a few counts. The V and J genes are TRBV10-2 and TRBJ2-6, with 8 bases aligning to TRBD2. This CDR3 spans 16 amino acids. The ends lost 8 bases at V and 0 bases at J; junction bases unmatched: 6. Germline V gene lookup returns CDR1 WSHSY and CDR2 SAAADI. Written as DNA, the CDR3 is TGCGCCAGCGGAGCGGGGGCCGTCTCTGGGGCCAACGTCCTGACTTTC. Translating gives CASGAGAVSGANVLTF.

This clonotype was found a few times. CDR3: CASSIREGGYEQYF. CDR3 bases: TGTGCCAGCAGTATCCGGGAGGGGGGCTACGAGCAGTACTTC. The rearrangement uses TRBV7-8 and TRBJ2-7; 8 positions agree with TRBD2. The length of the CDR3 is 14 residues. Germline V gene data show CDR1 as SGHVS and CDR2 as FQNEAQ. Unmatched junction bases numbered 7, after V lost 6 bases and J lost 3 bases.

J is TRBJ1-2 and V is TRBV9; the match to TRBD1 covers 9 bases. The CDR3 has 14 residues. The ends lost 3 bases at V and 1 base at J; junction bases unmatched: 1. CDR1 and CDR2 from the germline V gene are SGDLS and YYNGEE. The CDR3 nucleotides read TGTGCCAGCAGCGGGACAGGGGTTAACTATGGCTACACCTTC. Translation gives CASSGTGVNYGYTF.

Only a few counts were recorded for this clonotype. J is TRBJ2-5 and V is TRBV9; 10 nucleotides agree with TRBD2. Matching the DNA end better, TRBJ2-7 makes the J call doubtful. The germline V gene encodes CDR1 SGDLS and CDR2 YYNGEE. The CDR3 sequence is 15 residues long. CDR3 bases: TGTGCCAGCAGCGTAGCGGGACTAGCGACGGACGAGCAGTACTTC. The encoded protein is CASSVAGLATDEQYF.

This clonotype was seen more than once but under ten times. The chain recombines TRBV25-1 with TRBJ1-6, with TRBD1 matching over 8 bases. Trimming at V came to 6 bases and at J to 5 bases, leaving 9 bases not matched to a gene. Per the germline V gene, CDR1 is MGHDK and CDR2 is SYGVNS. The CDR3 is 16 residues long. CDR3 amino acids: CASSPAGTGNNSPLHF. In nucleotides, the CDR3 is TGTGCCAGCAGCCCCGCCGGGACAGGAAATAATTCACCCCTCCACTTT.

J is TRBJ1-2 and V is TRBV12-5; D gene uncertain. The CDR3 consists of 16 residues. CDR1 is LGHNT and CDR2 is FRNRAP in the germline V gene. V lost 0 bases to trimming and J lost 1 base, with 12 bases between them. In DNA form, the CDR3 reads TGTGCTAGTGGTTTGGTACTCTACAGACATAACTATGGCTACACCTTC. Protein product: CASGLVLYRHNYGYTF.

The chain uses TRBV6-5 and TRBJ1-4; weak D call: TRBD1 (5 bases). The V gene lost 7 bases and the J gene lost 3 bases, with 15 bases spanning the gap. Germline V gives CDR1 MNHEY, CDR2 SVGAGI. The CDR3 is made up of 15 amino acids. CDR3 DNA: TGTGCCAGCACGAGGCAGGGCGGTGCTAATGAAAAACTGTTTTTT. It yields the protein CASTRQGGANEKLFF.

This clonotype was counted between two and nine times. The V gene is TRBV11-1, the J gene TRBJ2-6; 11 bases align to TRBD1. The CDR3 length is 19 residues. CDR1 is SGHAT, CDR2 FQDESV, per germline (reference sequence). J was trimmed by 1 base and V by 5 bases; bases with no gene match: 10. This CDR3 reads CASSGRTGQGESGANVLTF. The CDR3 DNA reads as TGTGCCAGCAGCGGAAGAACGGGACAGGGGGAGTCTGGGGCCAACGTCCTGACTTTC.

CDR3 DNA sequence: TGCAGTGCTAGAGGGCCCGGAGGGTACACTGAAGCTTTCTTT. Its protein is CSARGPGGYTEAFF. The rearrangement joins TRBV20-1 to TRBJ1-1, with D hard to call. V lost 1 base to trimming and J lost 3 bases, with 12 bases between them. The CDR3 sequence is 14 residues long. The germline CDR1 and CDR2 sequences are DFQATT and SNEGSKA (reference sequence).

This clonotype came up a few times. The chain carries TRBV7-2 and TRBJ2-4, with TRBD1 matching 9 bases. Trimming removed 5 bases from V and 7 bases from J; junction bases left unmatched: 12. CDR3 length: 16 residues. Germline CDR1 reads SGHTA; CDR2 reads FQGNSA. As DNA, the CDR3 is TGTGCCAGCAGCGCCAGACCCGGGACAGGGTATAACATTCAGTACTTC. This sequence encodes CASSARPGTGYNIQYF.

This clonotype was recorded at least ten times. V gene TRBV20-1 combines with J gene TRBJ2-5; D not resolved. Germline V gene sequence: CDR1 DFQATT, CDR2 SNEGSKA (reference sequence). The V end lost 1 base, the J end lost 4 bases, and 10 bases lay between the germline ends. The CDR3 spans 13 residues. CDR3 amino acids: CSARAGVGETQYF. CDR3 coding DNA: TGCAGTGCTAGAGCTGGGGTAGGAGAGACCCAGTACTTC.

This chain uses TRBV7-8 with TRBJ2-5; D ambiguous. V was cut by 1 base and J by 0 bases, with 9 bases left in between. The CDR3 runs 15 residues. From germline, CDR1 is SGHVS and CDR2 FQNEAQ. The CDR3 DNA reads TGTGCCAGCAGCTTAGAGCCGAGAAACCAAGAGACCCAGTACTTC. Translation gives CASSLEPRNQETQYF.

The chain carries TRBV24-1 and TRBJ1-2; 7 nucleotides align to TRBD1. The length of the CDR3 is 14 residues. The germline V gene has CDR1 KGHDR and CDR2 SFDVKD. V shed 4 bases and J 7 bases; nucleotides not matched to a gene: 8. DNA for the CDR3: TGTGCCACCAGTGAAACCGGGACAGAGGGTGGCTACACCTTC. It codes for CATSETGTEGGYTF.

The rearrangement joins TRBV28 to TRBJ1-4; D possibly corresponds to TRBD1 (5 bases). This CDR3 region has 13 residues. V dropped 5 bases and J dropped 7 bases, with 11 bases sitting between them. Germline lookup yields CDR1 MDHEN and CDR2 SYDVKM. CDR3 nucleotides: TGTGCCAGCAGTCGCCGGGACGTTGAAAAACTGTTTTTT. Encoded protein: CASSRRDVEKLFF.

Here the CDR3 reads CASSSGAGTYEQYF. In nucleotides, the CDR3 is TGTGCCAGCAGTTCGGGCGCAGGAACCTACGAGCAGTACTTC. This rearrangement joins TRBV12-3 or TRBV12-4 to TRBJ2-7; D unclear. This CDR3 contains 14 residues. Trimming took off 4 bases at V and 2 bases at J, with 12 bases between the two ends.

This clonotype was seen a few times. The chain couples TRBV20-1 to TRBJ2-1; 8 bases match TRBD2. Germline V lookup: CDR1 DFQATT, CDR2 SNEGSKA (reference sequence). The CDR3 has 15 amino acids. V dropped 6 bases and J dropped 2; count of bases not matched to a gene: 9. CDR3 sequence: CSAESTSGTYNEQFF. CDR3 sequence (DNA): TGCAGTGCGGAGTCCACTAGCGGAACCTACAATGAGCAGTTCTTC.

This chain uses TRBV5-1 with TRBJ2-1; 7 bases align to TRBD1. The length of the CDR3 is 13 residues. J gave up 9 bases and V 5 bases, and 8 bases lay outside the gene matches. Per germline, CDR1 SGHRS and CDR2 YFSETQ. Here the CDR3 reads CASSVGDSLEQFF. CDR3 nucleotides: TGCGCCAGCAGTGTGGGGGACAGCCTTGAGCAGTTCTTC. The complete variable domain, with remaining parts taken from reference TRBV5-1 and TRBJ2-1, reads KAGVTQTPRYLIKTRGQQVTLSCSPISGHRSVSWYQQTPGQGLQFLFEYFSETQRNKGNFPGRFSGRQFSNSRSEMNVSTLELGDSALYLCASSVGDSLEQFFGPGTRLTVL.

This clonotype was seen only a few times. V gene TRBV12-3 or TRBV12-4 combines with J gene TRBJ2-2, with a tentative D call TRBD1 (6 bases). The CDR3 spans 16 residues. Trimming stripped 3 bases from V and 4 bases from J, with 15 bases between. CDR3 sequence: CASSFRGGFGTGELFF. The CDR3 DNA sequence: TGTGCCAGCAGTTTTAGAGGGGGATTCGGCACCGGGGAGCTGTTTTTT.

Worth noting for this clonotype: At one boundary the junction diverges from the germline segment, which might be a read error. The chain's CDR3 is CATSRTDRGSFNEQFF. The DNA of the CDR3 is TGTGCCACCAGCAGAACTGACAGGGGGTCCTTCAATGAGCAGTTCTTC. V gene TRBV15 combines with J gene TRBJ2-5; 9 bases fit TRBD1. Matching the DNA end better, TRBJ2-1 makes the J call doubtful. Germline CDR1 and CDR2: LNHNV and YYDKDF (reference sequence). This CDR3 is built from 16 residues.